This T cell receptor beta chain was found in a study of human T cells and chemical hapten exposure. Time point noted: pre-sensitization, week 0. The treatment was: therapeutic diphenylcyclopropenone sensitization with weekly scalp DPC. Via MiXCR, TCRdb re-called the RACE reads, giving one row per CDR3 protein. The sample shows roughly 90,000 distinct CDR3 sequences, around 10% of them seen only once. The trim removed 3 bases at V and 8 bases at J, leaving 1 base unmatched. The CDR3 loop spans 13 amino acids. From germline, CDR1 is SGHTA and CDR2 FQGNSA. The source material was whole blood, sampled in connection with sensitization to the hapten diphenylcyclopropenone (DPC). This clonotype originated in a woman aged 40-49 years with alopecia areata. Some clones in this sample may be carry-over from other donors' samples. The chain carries TRBV7-2 and TRBJ2-4; the match to TRBD1 covers 10 bases. CDR3 sequence: CASSFGQGDIQYF. DNA of the CDR3: TGTGCCAGCAGCTTCGGACAGGGGGACATTCAGTACTTC. The full variable domain, in which reference TRBV7-2 and TRBJ2-4 provide the parts outside the CDR3, is GAGVSQSPSNKVTEKGKDVELRCDPISGHTALYWYRQSLGQGLEFLIYFQGNSAPDKSGLPSDRFSAERTGGSVSTLTIQRTQQEDSAVYLCASSFGQGDIQYFGAGTRLSVL.